This passage covers 12 T cell receptor beta chains from one sample sequenced in a study of PD-1 blockade in classical Hodgkin lymphoma. The time point was: cycle 4 day 1 (C4D1), after about 6 weeks of nivolumab. Relapse was seen in all patients after autologous stem cell transplantation, and brentuximab vedotin exposure was variable. TCRdb keeps only in-frame clones here, not all; method: immunoSEQ multiplex PCR. This table holds 20,000 to 25,000 clones, about 70% found once. Sequencing was performed on peripheral blood mononuclear cells (PBMCs), taken before the fourth cycle of nivolumab. These receptors were obtained from a human donor with classical Hodgkin lymphoma.

The V call is TRBV6-5, the J call TRBJ2-5; TRBD1 aligns across 7 bases. The J call may be faulty, since TRBJ2-7 better matches the DNA end. The CDR3 loop spans 15 amino acids. Germline V gene lookup returns CDR1 MNHEY and CDR2 SVGAGI. The CDR3: CASSWLTGYGYEQYF. CDR3 coding DNA: TGTGCCAGCAGTTGGCTGACAGGGTATGGCTACGAGCAGTACTTC.

The V call is TRBV25-1, the J call TRBJ2-7; maybe TRBD1 (5 bases). The CDR3 spans 16 residues. The V and J ends lost 3 bases and 7 bases respectively, with 22 bases between them. Per germline, CDR1 MGHDK and CDR2 SYGVNS. The CDR3 loop reads CASSDPTYGRVGEQYF. CDR3 DNA: TGTGCCAGCAGTGACCCTACCTATGGCAGGGTGGGAGAGCAGTACTTC.

The gene calls are TRBV18 and TRBJ1-1; D is unclear. CDR1 and CDR2 (germline): KGHSH, LQKENI. There are 14 residues in the CDR3. V shed 2 bases and J shed 11 bases, with 18 bases lying between them. For the CDR3, the DNA is TGTGCCAGCTCACCAGAAGCTTCGGGTGTGGGGGCTTTCTTT. It yields the protein CASSPEASGVGAFF. The entire variable domain, with the rest obtained from reference TRBV18 and TRBJ1-1, is as follows: NAGVMQNPRHLVRRRGQEARLRCSPMKGHSHVYWYRQLPEEGLKFMVYLQKENIIDESGMPKERFSAEFPKEGPSILRIQQVVRGDSAAYFCASSPEASGVGAFFGQGTRLTVV.

The gene calls are TRBV5-1 and TRBJ2-3; D is unresolved. Germline lookup yields CDR1 SGHRS and CDR2 YFSETQ. Trimming removed 0 bases at V and 2 bases at J, with 13 bases between. This CDR3 has 16 residues. CDR3 in amino acids: CASSLGTAASTDTQYF. The CDR3 DNA reads as TGCGCCAGCAGCTTGGGGACGGCGGCTTCCACAGATACGCAGTATTTT.

By sample share, this clone is medium-sized. This chain uses TRBV29-1 with TRBJ2-7; possible D gene TRBD1, 6 bases. The germline V gene encodes CDR1 SQVTM and CDR2 ANQGSEA. This CDR3 has 14 residues. The V end was cut by 5 bases, the J end by 7 bases, with 21 bases between. The DNA for the CDR3 is TGCAGCGTTAACGTGGGAATGGGGACACCAGAGCAGTACTTC. Protein product: CSVNVGMGTPEQYF.

The chain is built from TRBV5-4 and TRBJ2-3, with 11 bases matching TRBD2. This CDR3 is built from 18 residues. Per the germline V gene, CDR1 is SGHNT and CDR2 is YYREEE (reference sequence). Unmatched junction bases numbered 12, after V lost 1 base and J lost 5 bases. CDR3 protein: CASSLSVAGGPVLDTQYF. CDR3 coding DNA: TGTGCCAGCAGCTTGTCTGTAGCGGGAGGGCCGGTTTTAGATACGCAGTATTTT.

V is TRBV7-2 and J is TRBJ2-7; no clear D gene. Deletions cut 1 base from V and 4 bases from J, with 8 bases between. Germline V gene data show CDR1 as SGHTA and CDR2 as FQGNSA. The CDR3 contains 13 residues. The CDR3 sequence is CASSLVPNYEQYF. CDR3 nucleotide sequence: TGTGCCAGCAGCTTAGTGCCCAATTACGAGCAGTACTTC.

This clone was recorded a few times. The chain combines TRBV2 with TRBJ1-2; maybe TRBD1 (6 bases). Germline lookup yields CDR1 SNHLY and CDR2 FYNNEI. V dropped 2 bases and J dropped 8 bases, with 12 bases sitting between them. The CDR3 sequence is 13 residues long. This chain's CDR3 is CASSEYGQLGYTF. CDR3 DNA: TGTGCCAGCAGTGAATACGGACAGCTGGGCTACACCTTC.

The count of this clone is one. This specimen includes other DNA sequences encoding the same CDR3. The rearrangement uses TRBV11-2 and TRBJ2-3; TRBD1 is a possible D gene (6 bases). The CDR3 has 14 amino acids. Germline V lookup: CDR1 SGHAT, CDR2 FQNNGV. The ends were cut back, 1 base at V and 3 bases at J, with 8 bases in the middle. The CDR3 spells CASSLGTATDTQYF. As DNA, the CDR3 is TGTGCCAGCAGCTTAGGGACAGCTACAGATACGCAGTATTTT.

J is TRBJ1-2 and V is TRBV4-1; D is undetermined. Trimming shortened V by 2 bases and J by 2 bases, and 15 bases separated the two germline ends. Germline CDR1 and CDR2: MGHRA and YSYEKL. This CDR3 has 16 residues. DNA of the CDR3: TGCGCCAGCAGCCAACAAACACAGAGAACAAACTATGGCTACACCTTC. As protein: CASSQQTQRTNYGYTF.

This clone was detected only a few times. The V call is TRBV18, the J call TRBJ1-1; 7 nucleotides agree with TRBD1. From germline, CDR1 is KGHSH and CDR2 LQKENI. The V segment lost 3 bases and the J segment 3 bases; nucleotides outside the gene matches: 4. This CDR3 contains 14 residues. CDR3 sequence reads: CASSPQGGHTEAFF. CDR3 DNA sequence: TGTGCCAGCTCACCTCAGGGGGGCCACACTGAAGCTTTCTTT.

The CDR3 loop reads CASSLAWLKENEAFF. The DNA for the CDR3 is TGCGCCAGCAGCTTGGCCTGGCTGAAAGAAAACGAAGCTTTCTTT. J is TRBJ1-1 and V is TRBV5-1; D is uncertain. The germline V gene has CDR1 SGHRS and CDR2 YFSETQ. The V end lost 0 bases, the J end lost 8 bases, and 17 bases lay between the germline ends. CDR3 length: 15 residues.